A selection of T cell receptor beta chains follows, all from one sample in a study of identical twins. Using its own MiXCR run on the 5' RACE reads, TCRdb lists one record per CDR3 protein. The sample records fewer than 250,000 distinct CDR3 sequences, roughly 9.4% being singletons. Sequencing was performed on memory (CD45RO+) T cells sorted from blood. The receptor source for this set is a woman between 18 and 29 years old in good health. The CDR3 runs from the conserved cysteine through the conserved F or W. The D gene is left open where the match is weak. The size of a clone is reported for some rows only, either as once, few or many, or as a class for expanded clones.

>-|TRBJ1-2|TRBV4-3|TRBD1
TGCGCCAGCAGCTCCTTAACAGGGGGCACTGGCTATGGCTACACCTTC
CASSSLTGGTGYGYTF
>many|TRBJ2-3|TRBV20-1|-
TGCAGTGTCACTGTAGGAGGCCAGGATACGCAGTATTTT
CSVTVGGQDTQYF
>many|TRBJ1-1|TRBV12-3/TRBV12-4|-
TGTGCCACCGGGAGGACTGAAGCTTTCTTT
CATGRTEAFF
>many|TRBJ1-6|TRBV12-3/TRBV12-4|-
TGTGCCAGCAGTTTTAACAGGGATTCACCCCTCCACTTT
CASSFNRDSPLHF
>many|TRBJ2-3|TRBV20-1|-
TGCAGTGCTAGCGGGAGCGGAACAGATACGCAGTATTTT
CSASGSGTDTQYF
>-|TRBJ2-5|TRBV5-8|-
TGTGCCAGCAGCTTCGACAGACAAGAGACCCAGTACTTC
CASSFDRQETQYF
>-|TRBJ2-7|TRBV6-1|TRBD1
TGTGCCAGCAGACCGGACAGGGACTCCTACGAGCAGTACTTC
CASRPDRDSYEQYF
>-|TRBJ2-7|TRBV6-2/TRBV6-3|-
TGTGCCAGCACGTCCCGGGCCCACGAGCAGTACTTC
CASTSRAHEQYF
>few|TRBJ2-2|TRBV12-3/TRBV12-4|TRBD2
TGTGCCAGCAGTCTCGGGACTAGGGGGGGGGAGCTGTTTTTT
CASSLGTRGGELFF
>-|TRBJ2-7|TRBV6-1|TRBD1
TGTGCCAGCAGAAAGACAGGGGGCGGCGAGCAGTACTTC
CASRKTGGGEQYF
>-|TRBJ1-2|TRBV20-1|-
TGCAGTGCTAGTACGACAGGTGCGGGGAGCTACACCTTC
CSASTTGAGSYTF
>-|TRBJ1-2|TRBV7-2|-
TGTGCCAGCAGCTTAGGGCCTAAAACTGGTGGCTACACCTTC
CASSLGPKTGGYTF
>many|TRBJ2-2|TRBV5-1|-
TGCGCCAGCAGCTTGCGGGGCAACACCGGGGAGCTGTTTTTT
CASSLRGNTGELFF
>-|TRBJ2-3|TRBV24-1|-
TGTGCCACCCGCCTCGGGGATACGCAGTATTTT
CATRLGDTQYF
>-|TRBJ2-3|TRBV20-1|TRBD2
TGCAGTGCTAGCCTATTTTCTAGCGGGAGGGCAGATACGCAGTATTTT
CSASLFSSGRADTQYF
>many|TRBJ1-1|TRBV12-3/TRBV12-4|-
TGTGCCAGCAGTTTATCAGGGCCAGGGGAAGCTTTCTTT
CASSLSGPGEAFF
>few|TRBJ2-3|TRBV7-2|TRBD2
TGTGCCAGCAGCTTAGCGGGAAGCGGGGGGCGAGATACGCAGTATTTT
CASSLAGSGGRDTQYF
>few|TRBJ2-7|TRBV9|-
TGTGCCAGCAGCGTAGGGACGGACGCTACCTACGAGCAGTACTTC
CASSVGTDATYEQYF
>-|TRBJ2-3|TRBV7-2|-
TGTGCCAGCAGCCTACGGGGGAATACGCAGTATTTT
CASSLRGNTQYF
>many|TRBJ1-1|TRBV29-1|-
TGCAGCGTTGGTAGAAGGAACACTGAAGCTTTCTTT
CSVGRRNTEAFF
>few|TRBJ2-3|TRBV7-8|-
TGTGCCAGCAGCTTAGCATTAGATAGCACAGATACGCAGTATTTT
CASSLALDSTDTQYF
>few|TRBJ2-1|TRBV20-1|TRBD2
TGCAGTGCTAGAGATGGCGGGAGGGCCTATGAGCAGTTCTTC
CSARDGGRAYEQFF
>many|TRBJ2-3|TRBV5-1|TRBD2
TGCGCCAGCAGCTTGGGGACTAGCGGGAGAGTTACAGATACGCAGTATTTT
CASSLGTSGRVTDTQYF
>many|TRBJ1-4|TRBV5-1|-
TGCGCCAGCAGCCTGATCGCAACTAATGAAAAACTGTTTTTT
CASSLIATNEKLFF
>few|TRBJ1-2|TRBV5-6|-
TGTGCCAGCAGGGGCTGGGGAGACTATGGCTACACCTTC
CASRGWGDYGYTF
>few|TRBJ1-3|TRBV5-1|TRBD1
TGCGCCAGCAGCGACCGGGACAGGGGCCAAGGAAACACCATATATTTT
CASSDRDRGQGNTIYF
>few|TRBJ2-1|TRBV18|TRBD2
TGTGCCAGCTCACCCACTAGCGGGAGAGTCTACAATGAGCAGTTCTTC
CASSPTSGRVYNEQFF
>-|TRBJ2-5|TRBV14|-
TGTGCCAGCAGTCTCCGGGCCCCGTGGGACACCCAGTACTTC
CASSLRAPWDTQYF
>many|TRBJ2-1|TRBV12-3/TRBV12-4|-
TGTGCCAGCAACGGCCCGGCGGGACGCCTATACAATGAGCAGTTCTTC
CASNGPAGRLYNEQFF
>-|TRBJ2-5|TRBV13|-
TGTGCCAGCAGCTCTCCAAAGGGGGGAAGTACCGGGACCCAGTACTTC
CASSSPKGGSTGTQYF
>many|TRBJ1-6|TRBV7-9|-
TGTGCCAGTGCTGGAGGGGGAAAGGCCCTCCACTTT
CASAGGGKALHF
>few|TRBJ2-1|TRBV6-1|-
TGTGCCAGCAGTGAAGGCCGCTGGCCGCAGTTCTTC
CASSEGRWPQFF
>-|TRBJ1-2|TRBV12-2|-
TGTGCAAGTCGCTTAAGACAGATCAACGGCTACACCTTC
CASRLRQINGYTF
>few|TRBJ2-2|TRBV29-1|-
TGCAGCGTTAGGTTAGGGTTCGAGCTGTTTTTT
CSVRLGFELFF
>-|TRBJ2-3|TRBV20-1|TRBD2
TGCAGTGCTACCAAACGACTAGCGGTTATCACAGATACGCAGTATTTT
CSATKRLAVITDTQYF
>-|TRBJ1-3|TRBV20-1|-
TGCAGTGTGGACCCGGGGAGCGGAAACACCATATATTTT
CSVDPGSGNTIYF
>few|TRBJ2-1|TRBV20-1|TRBD2
TGCAGTGCTAGTGTCCGTGGACTAGCTCTACGGGATGAGCAGTTCTTC
CSASVRGLALRDEQFF
>many|TRBJ1-1|TRBV20-1|-
TGCAGTGCTAGAGTTCACCAGAACACTGAAGCTTTCTTT
CSARVHQNTEAFF
>-|TRBJ2-3|TRBV7-3|TRBD2
TGTGCCAGCAGAAAGCGGGGGGGCTCGGCAGATACGCAGTATTTT
CASRKRGGSADTQYF
>-|TRBJ2-3|TRBV5-4|TRBD2
TGTGCCAGCAGCTTGGCAAGCGGGGGGACCACAGATACGCAGTATTTT
CASSLASGGTTDTQYF
>many|TRBJ2-1|TRBV12-3/TRBV12-4|-
TGTGCCAGCAGTTTAACTATAGGGGATGAGCAGTTCTTC
CASSLTIGDEQFF
>-|TRBJ2-7|TRBV11-2|-
TGTGCCAGCAGCTTAGATGGGCGTTACGAGCAGTACTTC
CASSLDGRYEQYF
>many|TRBJ2-7|TRBV6-5|-
TGTGCCAGCAGTTACGGGGGCGAGCAGTACTTC
CASSYGGEQYF
>many|TRBJ2-1|TRBV7-9|TRBD1
TGTGCCAGCAGCTTACGACAGGGTGGGTACAATGAGCAGTTCTTC
CASSLRQGGYNEQFF
>many|TRBJ2-3|TRBV9|TRBD2
TGTGCCAGCAGCGTAGAGGCGGGGGGGGACACAGATACGCAGTATTTT
CASSVEAGGDTDTQYF
>-|TRBJ2-5|TRBV11-2|-
TGTGCCAGCAGCCTGGGGGCAAGAGAGCCCCAGTACTTC
CASSLGAREPQYF
>-|TRBJ2-7|TRBV11-2|TRBD2
TGTGCCAGCAGCCATTATTCGGGGGTCAGCGGGAGGGCCGACGAGCAGTACTTC
CASSHYSGVSGRADEQYF
>many|TRBJ2-2|TRBV21-1|-
TGTGCCAGCAGGAAGGGGGAGACCGGGGAGCTGTTTTTT
CASRKGETGELFF
>many|TRBJ1-5|TRBV20-1|-
TGCAGTGCTTACCCTCAGGGCAATCAGCCCCAGCATTTT
CSAYPQGNQPQHF
>many|TRBJ2-1|TRBV5-6|TRBD2
TGTGCCAGCAGCCCCAGCGGGGGACACTACAATGAGCAGTTCTTC
CASSPSGGHYNEQFF
>-|TRBJ1-3|TRBV7-2|TRBD1
TGTGCCAGCAGCCGAGGGGGCGCCTCTGGAAACACCATATATTTT
CASSRGGASGNTIYF
>many|TRBJ2-5|TRBV9|TRBD2
TGTGCCAGCAGCGTAGCTCCGGGACTAGATAGGGAAGAGACCCAGTACTTC
CASSVAPGLDREETQYF
>-|TRBJ1-6|TRBV6-1|TRBD1
TGTGCCAGCAGTGCCTTTACCGGGACAGCCGCTTCACCCCTCCACTTT
CASSAFTGTAASPLHF
>many|TRBJ2-1|TRBV29-1|-
TGCAGCGTGGGGCGGCGGGGTAACAATGAGCAGTTCTTC
CSVGRRGNNEQFF
>-|TRBJ2-5|TRBV3-1|-
TGTGCCAGCAGCCAACCCTTATTGAACACCCAGTACTTC
CASSQPLLNTQYF